Shown below are 10 T cell receptor beta chains from a single sample sequenced in a study of blood T cell repertoires in COVID-19. The protocol was immunoSEQ multiplex PCR, while the TCRdb copy is restricted to in-frame clones and leaves out a portion. The sample lists roughly 670,000 clones, more than 80% occurring once. The sequenced sample was peripheral blood. Every receptor here comes from a woman under 30 with acute or convalescent COVID-19.

Points on this clone: The junction and the germline gene differ at one end; a read error may be behind it. The chain is built from TRBV20-1 and TRBJ1-1; no clear D gene. CDR1 and CDR2 from the germline V gene are DFQATT and SNEGSKA (reference sequence). There are 11 residues in the CDR3. DNA for the CDR3: TGCAGTGCTAGAGGGCCAGATGGCGGTCTCTTT. Protein: CSARGPDGGLF.

The chain recombines TRBV30 with TRBJ2-3; tentative D call: TRBD2 (6 bases). Germline CDR1 is GTSNPN and CDR2 is SVGIG (reference sequence). The CDR3 extends over 12 amino acids. V was trimmed by 0 bases and J by 5 bases, leaving 6 bases between them. CDR3 loop: CAWSVSGDTQYF. Written as DNA, the CDR3 is TGTGCCTGGAGTGTTAGCGGAGATACGCAGTATTTT.

The chain joins TRBV4-3 to TRBJ2-3; possibly TRBD1 for D (6 bases). V was clipped by 2 bases and J by 12 bases, with 12 bases between them. Germline assignment: CDR1 LGHNA and CDR2 YSLEER. The CDR3 spans 12 residues. The CDR3 bases are TGCGCCAGCAGCCAATGGGACACGACCCAGTATTTT. Translation gives CASSQWDTTQYF.

The V gene is TRBV6-2 or TRBV6-3, the J gene TRBJ1-2, with TRBD1 as a possible D gene (5 bases). This CDR3 spans 16 amino acids. Germline lookup yields CDR1 MNHEY and CDR2 SVGEGT. The V and J ends lost 2 bases and 0 bases respectively, with 13 bases between them. This CDR3 reads CASSYLPGVANYGYTF. CDR3 nucleotides: TGTGCCAGCAGTTACCTCCCGGGGGTGGCTAACTATGGCTACACCTTC.

Remarks on this clone: The germline gene is not matched at one end of the junction; a read error may be the cause. V and J are TRBV12-3 or TRBV12-4 and TRBJ1-2, with 10 nucleotides matching TRBD1. The CDR3 is made up of 12 amino acids. CDR3 DNA: TGTGCCAGCAGTTTGGGACAGGGGTGGGTCCAGTTC. Residues: CASSLGQGWVQF.

Here the CDR3 DNA reads TGTGCCAGCAGCGACACCGGGACAGGGCGCAATGAGCAGTTCTTC. Translation: CASSDTGTGRNEQFF. This rearrangement joins TRBV9 to TRBJ2-1; 9 bases match TRBD1. CDR1 SGDLS and CDR2 YYNGEE come from the germline V gene. J lost 6 bases, V lost 3 bases, and 7 bases had no gene match. The CDR3 totals 15 residues.

Comment on this clone: The identical CDR3 is also encoded by other nucleotide sequences in the sample. This chain uses TRBV7-2 with TRBJ1-3; 8 nucleotides match TRBD1. CDR3 length: 15 residues. The ends lost 2 bases at V and 3 bases at J; junction bases unmatched: 3. The germline V gene has CDR1 SGHTA and CDR2 FQGNSA. Here the CDR3 reads CASSLRQGSGNTIYF. Written as DNA, the CDR3 is TGTGCCAGCAGCTTACGACAGGGGAGTGGAAACACCATATATTTT.

The chain couples TRBV7-6 to TRBJ2-1, with 8 bases lining up with TRBD1. This CDR3 is 13 amino acids long. The germline V gene has CDR1 SGHVS and CDR2 FNYEAQ. J gave up 9 bases and V 5 bases, and 6 bases lay outside the gene matches. CDR3 DNA sequence: TGTGCCAGCAGCAGAAGACAGGGGACTGAGCAGTTCTTC. This sequence encodes CASSRRQGTEQFF.

The chain joins TRBV5-6 to TRBJ1-3; D call uncertain. Germline V gives CDR1 SGHDT, CDR2 YYEEEE. V was cut by 0 bases and J by 2 bases, with 9 bases left in between. This CDR3 region has 15 residues. CDR3 protein: CASSLGRRAGNTIYF. The CDR3 DNA reads TGTGCCAGCAGCTTGGGAAGGCGGGCTGGAAACACCATATATTTT.

This chain joins TRBV19 and TRBJ1-5; 9 bases are a match to TRBD1. The CDR3 spans 16 residues. CDR1 and CDR2 (germline): LNHDA, SQIVND (reference sequence). The ends lost 10 bases at V and 1 base at J; junction bases unmatched: 11. The CDR3 nucleotides read TGTGCCACCGCACCGGACGGGACAGGGAGCAATCAGCCCCAGCATTTT. Translation: CATAPDGTGSNQPQHF.